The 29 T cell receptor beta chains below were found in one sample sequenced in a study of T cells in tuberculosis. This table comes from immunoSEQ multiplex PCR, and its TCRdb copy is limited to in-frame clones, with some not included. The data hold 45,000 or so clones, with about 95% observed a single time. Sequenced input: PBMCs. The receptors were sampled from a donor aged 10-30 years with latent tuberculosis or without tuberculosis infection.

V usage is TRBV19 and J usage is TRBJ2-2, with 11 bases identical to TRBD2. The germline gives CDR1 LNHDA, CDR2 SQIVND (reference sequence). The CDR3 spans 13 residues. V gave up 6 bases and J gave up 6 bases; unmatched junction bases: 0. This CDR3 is CASRLAGAGELFF. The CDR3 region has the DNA TGTGCCAGTAGACTAGCGGGGGCCGGGGAGCTGTTTTTT.

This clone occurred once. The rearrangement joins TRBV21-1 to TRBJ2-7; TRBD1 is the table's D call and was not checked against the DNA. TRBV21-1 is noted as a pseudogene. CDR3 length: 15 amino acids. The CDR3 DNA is TGTGCCAGCCGACCATTAGAGAGACAGGGTGACGAGCAGTACTTC. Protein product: CASRPLERQGDEQYF.

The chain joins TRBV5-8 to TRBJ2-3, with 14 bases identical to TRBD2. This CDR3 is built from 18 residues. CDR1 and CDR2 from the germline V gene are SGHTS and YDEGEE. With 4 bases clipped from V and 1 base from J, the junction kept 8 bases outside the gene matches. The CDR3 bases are TGTGCCAGCAGCCGTGGACTAGCGGGGGGCTTAGGCACAGATACGCAGTATTTT. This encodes CASSRGLAGGLGTDTQYF.

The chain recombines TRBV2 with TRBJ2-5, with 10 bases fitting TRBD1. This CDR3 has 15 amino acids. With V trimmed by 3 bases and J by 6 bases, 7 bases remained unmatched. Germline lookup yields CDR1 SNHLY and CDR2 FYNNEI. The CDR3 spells CASSERQGAQKTQYF. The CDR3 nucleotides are TGTGCCAGCAGTGAGCGACAGGGGGCGCAGAAGACCCAGTACTTC.

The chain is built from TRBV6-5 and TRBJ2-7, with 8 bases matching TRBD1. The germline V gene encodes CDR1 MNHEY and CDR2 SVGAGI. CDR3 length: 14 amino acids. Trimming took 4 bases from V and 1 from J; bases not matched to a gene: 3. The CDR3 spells CASSFGQGSYEQYF. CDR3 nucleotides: TGTGCCAGCAGTTTTGGACAGGGTTCCTACGAGCAGTACTTC.

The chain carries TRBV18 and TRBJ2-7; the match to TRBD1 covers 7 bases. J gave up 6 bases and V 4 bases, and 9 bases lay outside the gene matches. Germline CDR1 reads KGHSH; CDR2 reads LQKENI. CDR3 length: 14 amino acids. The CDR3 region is CASSLRQGVGEQYF. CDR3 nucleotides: TGTGCCAGCTCACTTCGACAGGGTGTGGGCGAGCAGTACTTC.

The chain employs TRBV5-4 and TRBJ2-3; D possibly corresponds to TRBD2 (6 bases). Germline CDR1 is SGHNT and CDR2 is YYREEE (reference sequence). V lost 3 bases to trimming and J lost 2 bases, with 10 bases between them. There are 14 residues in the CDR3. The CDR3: CASSWIADTDTQYF. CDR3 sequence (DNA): TGTGCCAGCAGCTGGATAGCGGACACAGATACGCAGTATTTT. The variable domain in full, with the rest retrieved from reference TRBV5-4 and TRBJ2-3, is ETGVTQSPTHLIKTRGQQVTLRCSSQSGHNTVSWYQQALGQGPQFIFQYYREEENGRGNFPPRFSGLQFPNYSSELNVNALELDDSALYLCASSWIADTDTQYFGPGTRLTVL.

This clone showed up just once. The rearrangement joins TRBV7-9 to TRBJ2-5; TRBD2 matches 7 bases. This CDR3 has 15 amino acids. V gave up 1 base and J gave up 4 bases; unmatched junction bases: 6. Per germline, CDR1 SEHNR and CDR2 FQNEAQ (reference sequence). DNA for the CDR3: TGTGCCAGCAGCTTAGAAGCGGGATGGTCAGAGACCCAGTACTTC. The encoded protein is CASSLEAGWSETQYF.

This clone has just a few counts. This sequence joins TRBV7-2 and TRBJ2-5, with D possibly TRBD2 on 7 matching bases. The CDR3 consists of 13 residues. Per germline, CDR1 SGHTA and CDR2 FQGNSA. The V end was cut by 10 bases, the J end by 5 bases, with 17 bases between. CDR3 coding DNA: TGTGCCAACTCGAGGGGGGGACGGGAGACCCAGTACTTC. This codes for CANSRGGRETQYF.

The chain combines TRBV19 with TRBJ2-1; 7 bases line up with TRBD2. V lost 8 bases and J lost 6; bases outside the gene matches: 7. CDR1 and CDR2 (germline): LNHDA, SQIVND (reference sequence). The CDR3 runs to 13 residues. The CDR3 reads CASAPGGTNEQFF. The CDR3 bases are TGTGCCAGTGCCCCGGGAGGTACCAATGAGCAGTTCTTC.

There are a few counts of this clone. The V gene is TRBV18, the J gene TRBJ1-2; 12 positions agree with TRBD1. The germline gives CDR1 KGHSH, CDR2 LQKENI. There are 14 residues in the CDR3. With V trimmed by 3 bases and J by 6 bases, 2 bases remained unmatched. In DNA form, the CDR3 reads TGTGCCAGCTCACCGGGACAGGGGGCAGATGGCTACACCTTC. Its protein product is CASSPGQGADGYTF.

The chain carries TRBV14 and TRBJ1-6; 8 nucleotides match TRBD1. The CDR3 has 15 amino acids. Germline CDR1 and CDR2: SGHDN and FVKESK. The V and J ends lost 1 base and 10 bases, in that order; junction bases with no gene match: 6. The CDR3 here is CASSQVTGGNSPLHF. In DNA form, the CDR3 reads TGTGCCAGCAGCCAAGTCACAGGGGGTAACTCACCCCTCCACTTT. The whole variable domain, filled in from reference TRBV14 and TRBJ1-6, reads EAGVTQFPSHSVIEKGQTVTLRCDPISGHDNLYWYRRVMGKEIKFLLHFVKESKQDESGMPNNRFLAERTGGTYSTLKVQPAELEDSGVYFCASSQVTGGNSPLHFGNGTRLTVT.

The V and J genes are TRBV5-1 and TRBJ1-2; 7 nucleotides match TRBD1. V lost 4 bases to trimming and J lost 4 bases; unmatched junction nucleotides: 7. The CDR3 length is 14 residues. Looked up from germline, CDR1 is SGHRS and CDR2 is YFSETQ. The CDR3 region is CASSQSDRFYGYTF. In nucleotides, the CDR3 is TGCGCCAGCAGCCAGTCGGACAGGTTCTATGGCTACACCTTC. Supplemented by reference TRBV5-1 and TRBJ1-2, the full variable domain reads KAGVTQTPRYLIKTRGQQVTLSCSPISGHRSVSWYQQTPGQGLQFLFEYFSETQRNKGNFPGRFSGRQFSNSRSEMNVSTLELGDSALYLCASSQSDRFYGYTFGSGTRLTVV.

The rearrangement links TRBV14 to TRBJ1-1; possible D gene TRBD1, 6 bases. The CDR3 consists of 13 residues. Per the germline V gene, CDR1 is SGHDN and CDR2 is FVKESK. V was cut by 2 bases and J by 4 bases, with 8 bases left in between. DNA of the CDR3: TGTGCCAGCAGCCAACAGGGGTCCACTGAAGCTTTCTTT. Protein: CASSQQGSTEAFF. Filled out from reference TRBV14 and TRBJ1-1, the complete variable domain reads EAGVTQFPSHSVIEKGQTVTLRCDPISGHDNLYWYRRVMGKEIKFLLHFVKESKQDESGMPNNRFLAERTGGTYSTLKVQPAELEDSGVYFCASSQQGSTEAFFGQGTRLTVV.

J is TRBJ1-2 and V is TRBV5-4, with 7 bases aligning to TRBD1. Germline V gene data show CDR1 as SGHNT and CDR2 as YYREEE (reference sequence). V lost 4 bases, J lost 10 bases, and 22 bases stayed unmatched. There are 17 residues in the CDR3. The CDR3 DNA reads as TGTGCCAGCAGCCCTTCACGATCGTCCGGGACAGCTTATCACTACACCTTC. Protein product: CASSPSRSSGTAYHYTF.

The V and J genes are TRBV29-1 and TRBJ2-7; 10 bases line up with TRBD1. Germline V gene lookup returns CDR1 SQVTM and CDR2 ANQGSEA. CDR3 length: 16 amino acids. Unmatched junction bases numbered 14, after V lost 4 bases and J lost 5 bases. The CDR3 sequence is CSVGLGDRGKLNEQYF. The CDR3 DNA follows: TGCAGCGTTGGTCTTGGGGACAGGGGAAAGCTAAACGAGCAGTACTTC.

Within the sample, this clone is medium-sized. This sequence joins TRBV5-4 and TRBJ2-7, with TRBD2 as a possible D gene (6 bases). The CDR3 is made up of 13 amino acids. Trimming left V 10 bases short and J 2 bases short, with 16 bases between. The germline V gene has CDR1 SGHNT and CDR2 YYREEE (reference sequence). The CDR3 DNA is TGTGCCTTTAAGCGGGCAGGGACCTACGAGCAGTACTTC. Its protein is CAFKRAGTYEQYF.

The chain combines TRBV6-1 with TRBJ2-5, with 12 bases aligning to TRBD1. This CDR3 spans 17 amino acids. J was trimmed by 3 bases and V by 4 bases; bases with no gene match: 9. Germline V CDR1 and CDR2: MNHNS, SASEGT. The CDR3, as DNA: TGTGCCAGCAGTGCACCCGCCGGGACAGGGGGCGAAGAGACCCAGTACTTC. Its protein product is CASSAPAGTGGEETQYF.

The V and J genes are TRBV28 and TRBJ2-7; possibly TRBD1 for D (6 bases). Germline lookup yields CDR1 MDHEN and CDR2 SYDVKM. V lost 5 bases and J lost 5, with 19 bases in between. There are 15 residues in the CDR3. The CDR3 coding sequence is TGTGCCAGCAGTCGGGCAGGGGCGAATTACAACGAGCAGTACTTC. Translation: CASSRAGANYNEQYF. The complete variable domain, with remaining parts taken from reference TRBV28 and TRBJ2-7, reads DVKVTQSSRYLVKRTGEKVFLECVQDMDHENMFWYRQDPGLGLRLIYFSYDVKMKEKGDIPEGYSVSREKKERFSLILESASTNQTSMYLCASSRAGANYNEQYFGPGTRLTVT.

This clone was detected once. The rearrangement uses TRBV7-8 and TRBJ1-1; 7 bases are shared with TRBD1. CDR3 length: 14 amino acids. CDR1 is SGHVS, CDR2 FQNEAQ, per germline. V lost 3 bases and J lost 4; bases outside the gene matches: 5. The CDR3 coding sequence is TGTGCCAGCAGCTTCTGGACAGGCCGCACTGAAGCTTTCTTT. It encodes CASSFWTGRTEAFF.

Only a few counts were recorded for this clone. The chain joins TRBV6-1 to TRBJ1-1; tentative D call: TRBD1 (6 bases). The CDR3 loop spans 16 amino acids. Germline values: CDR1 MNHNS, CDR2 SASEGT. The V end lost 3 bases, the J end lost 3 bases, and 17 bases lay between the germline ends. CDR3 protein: CASSDRVSGVDTEAFF. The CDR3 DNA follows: TGTGCCAGCAGTGACCGTGTGTCAGGGGTGGACACTGAAGCTTTCTTT.

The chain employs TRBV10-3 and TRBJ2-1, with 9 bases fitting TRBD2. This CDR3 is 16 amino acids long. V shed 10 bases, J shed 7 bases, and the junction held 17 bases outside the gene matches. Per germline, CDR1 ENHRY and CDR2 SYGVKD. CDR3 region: CATLGEGSGRVNEQFF. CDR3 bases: TGTGCCACCCTGGGGGAGGGTAGCGGGAGAGTAAATGAGCAGTTCTTC.

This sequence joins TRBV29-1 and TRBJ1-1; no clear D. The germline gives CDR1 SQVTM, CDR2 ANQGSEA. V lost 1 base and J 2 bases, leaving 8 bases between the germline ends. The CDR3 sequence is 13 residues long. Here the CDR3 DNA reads TGCAGCGTTGAAGGGTCCCTAAACACTGAAGCTTTCTTT. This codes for CSVEGSLNTEAFF.

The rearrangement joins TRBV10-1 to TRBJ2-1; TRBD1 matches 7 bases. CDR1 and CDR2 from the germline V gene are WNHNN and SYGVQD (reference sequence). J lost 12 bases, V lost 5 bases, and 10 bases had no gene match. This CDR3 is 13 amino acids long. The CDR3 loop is CASSLGQPNLQFF. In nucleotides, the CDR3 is TGCGCCAGCAGTCTGGGACAGCCTAACTTGCAGTTCTTC.

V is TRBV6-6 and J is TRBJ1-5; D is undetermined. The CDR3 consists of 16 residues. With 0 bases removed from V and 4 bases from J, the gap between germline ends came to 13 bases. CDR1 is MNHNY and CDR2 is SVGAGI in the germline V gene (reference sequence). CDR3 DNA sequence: TGTGCCAGCAGTTACTCGGTCCAGACGGGTAATCAGCCCCAGCATTTT. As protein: CASSYSVQTGNQPQHF.

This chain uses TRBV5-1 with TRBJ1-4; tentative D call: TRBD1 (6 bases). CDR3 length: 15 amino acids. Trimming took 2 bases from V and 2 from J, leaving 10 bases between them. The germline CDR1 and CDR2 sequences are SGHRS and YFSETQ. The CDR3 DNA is TGCGCCAGCAGCTTTTCAGGGGAGACTAATGAAAAACTGTTTTTT. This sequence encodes CASSFSGETNEKLFF.

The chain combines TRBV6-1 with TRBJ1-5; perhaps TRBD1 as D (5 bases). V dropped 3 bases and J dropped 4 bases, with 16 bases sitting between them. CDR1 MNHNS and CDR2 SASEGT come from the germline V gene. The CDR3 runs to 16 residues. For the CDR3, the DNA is TGTGCCAGCAGTGAGGCCTTGCAGGGTGGTAATCAGCCCCAGCATTTT. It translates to CASSEALQGGNQPQHF.

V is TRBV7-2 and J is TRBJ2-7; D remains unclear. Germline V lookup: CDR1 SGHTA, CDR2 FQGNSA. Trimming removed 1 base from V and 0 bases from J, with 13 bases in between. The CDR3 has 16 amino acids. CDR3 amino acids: CASSLDAGVSSYEQYF. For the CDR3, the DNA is TGTGCCAGCAGCTTAGACGCAGGCGTCAGCTCCTACGAGCAGTACTTC.

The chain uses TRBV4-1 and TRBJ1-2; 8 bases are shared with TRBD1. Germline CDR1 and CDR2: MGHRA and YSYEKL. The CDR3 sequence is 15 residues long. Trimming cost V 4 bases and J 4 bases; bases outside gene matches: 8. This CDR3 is CASSPSQGAGYGYTF. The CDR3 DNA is TGCGCCAGCAGCCCCTCGCAGGGGGCTGGCTATGGCTACACCTTC.